This entry describes one T cell receptor (beta chain). Trimming took 7 bases from V and 6 from J; bases not matched to a gene: 10. Looked up from germline, CDR1 is SNHLY and CDR2 is FYNNEI. The CDR3 has 14 residues. Assay: immunoSEQ multiplex PCR; the TCRdb copy retains only in-frame clones and omits some. The repertoire includes 70,000 to 90,000 clones, around 76% of them detected once, and roughly 22% sits in the top ten. The data belong to a study of radiotherapy plus CTLA-4 blockade in lung cancer. Across the whole study: Around 18% of enrolled patients responded objectively, and around 30% had disease control.

Focal radiation plus CTLA-4 blockade with ipilimumab was administered to patients who had chemo-refractory metastatic non-small-cell lung cancer. This chain joins TRBV2 and TRBJ2-7; 9 bases map to TRBD1. The sample consisted of peripheral blood, taken from a patient treated with radiotherapy plus ipilimumab. The TCR comes from a human donor with non-small cell lung cancer whose response to radiotherapy plus ipilimumab could not be evaluated. Some clones in this sample may be carry-over from other donors' samples. Here the CDR3 reads CASIAGQGRSEQYF. DNA for the CDR3: TGTGCCAGCATCGCAGGACAGGGGAGAAGCGAGCAGTACTTC.